This TCR beta chain emerged from a study of T cell responses to AZD1222 COVID-19 vaccine. Study-wide results and limits: Distributed over spike, vaccine-associated CD4 TCRs predominated at 160-218 and 743-854. Two AZD1222 administrations were followed by greater Spike-specific TCR breadth and depth. In the spike-specific TCR repertoire, nearly half reportedly target unmutated variant regions.

Profiled with immunoSEQ multiplex PCR; TCRdb holds only in-frame clones, not every one. The repertoire consists of approximately 180,000 clones, with around 92% occurring once and the leading ten covering less than 11%. Germline trimming cut 10 bases from V and 2 bases from J; bases unmatched to any gene: 11. Germline V CDR1 and CDR2: MNHEY, SMNVEV (reference sequence). The CDR3 has 15 amino acids. Remarks on this clone: As yet, its antigen is unknown.

This TCR came from an adult in good health. The sample in question was peripheral blood, obtained on day 0 of AZD1222 vaccination. This chain links TRBV27 with TRBJ1-2; 9 bases fit TRBD1. CDR3 amino acids: CATIDLGQGNYGYTF. In nucleotides, the CDR3 is TGTGCCACCATCGACCTAGGACAGGGGAACTATGGCTACACCTTC.